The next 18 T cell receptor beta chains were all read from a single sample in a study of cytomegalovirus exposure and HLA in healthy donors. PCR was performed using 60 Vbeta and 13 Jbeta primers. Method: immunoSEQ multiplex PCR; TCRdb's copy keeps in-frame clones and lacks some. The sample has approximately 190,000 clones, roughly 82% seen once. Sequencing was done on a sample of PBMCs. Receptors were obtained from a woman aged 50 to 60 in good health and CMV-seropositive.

The CDR3 DNA sequence: TGTGCCAGCAGTCCAGGGAGGCGTAGTGAAAAACTGTTTTTT. The encoded protein is CASSPGRRSEKLFF. V is TRBV6-5 and J is TRBJ1-4; D perhaps matches TRBD1 (5 bases). Germline V gene data show CDR1 as MNHEY and CDR2 as SVGAGI. The CDR3 has 14 residues. V dropped 5 bases and J dropped 7 bases, with 14 bases sitting between them.

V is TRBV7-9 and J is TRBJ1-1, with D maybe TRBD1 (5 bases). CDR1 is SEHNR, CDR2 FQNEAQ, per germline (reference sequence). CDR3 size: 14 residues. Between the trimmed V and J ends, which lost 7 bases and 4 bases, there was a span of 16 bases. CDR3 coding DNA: TGTGCCAGCATCTCCCCAGGGATTGTCACTGAAGCTTTCTTT. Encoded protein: CASISPGIVTEAFF.

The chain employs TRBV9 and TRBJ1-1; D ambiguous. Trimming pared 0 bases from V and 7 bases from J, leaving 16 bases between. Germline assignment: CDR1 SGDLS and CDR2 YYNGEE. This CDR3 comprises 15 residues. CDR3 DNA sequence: TGTGCCAGCAGCGTAGATGGCACGGAGGGAGATGAAGCTTTCTTT. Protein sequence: CASSVDGTEGDEAFF.

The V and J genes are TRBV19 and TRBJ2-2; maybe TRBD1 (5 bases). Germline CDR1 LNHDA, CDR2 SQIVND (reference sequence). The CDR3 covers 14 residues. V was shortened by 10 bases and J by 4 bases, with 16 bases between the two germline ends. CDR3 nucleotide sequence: TGTGCCACCGCCTGGCAGGGTGTCACCGGGGAGCTGTTTTTT. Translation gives CATAWQGVTGELFF.

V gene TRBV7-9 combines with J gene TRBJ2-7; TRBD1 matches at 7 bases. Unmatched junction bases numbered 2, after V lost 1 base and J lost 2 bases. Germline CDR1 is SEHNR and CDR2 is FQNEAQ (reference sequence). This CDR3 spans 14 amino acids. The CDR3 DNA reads TGTGCCAGCAGCTTAGACGGGACAGCCTACGAGCAGTACTTC. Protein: CASSLDGTAYEQYF.

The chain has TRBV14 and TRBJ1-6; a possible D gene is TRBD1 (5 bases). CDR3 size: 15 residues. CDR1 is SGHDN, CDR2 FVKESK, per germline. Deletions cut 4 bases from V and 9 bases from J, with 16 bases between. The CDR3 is CASSPRTPSSSPLHF. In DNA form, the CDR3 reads TGTGCCAGCAGCCCCCGGACACCTTCATCTTCACCCCTCCACTTT. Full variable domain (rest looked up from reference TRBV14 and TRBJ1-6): EAGVTQFPSHSVIEKGQTVTLRCDPISGHDNLYWYRRVMGKEIKFLLHFVKESKQDESGMPNNRFLAERTGGTYSTLKVQPAELEDSGVYFCASSPRTPSSSPLHFGNGTRLTVT.

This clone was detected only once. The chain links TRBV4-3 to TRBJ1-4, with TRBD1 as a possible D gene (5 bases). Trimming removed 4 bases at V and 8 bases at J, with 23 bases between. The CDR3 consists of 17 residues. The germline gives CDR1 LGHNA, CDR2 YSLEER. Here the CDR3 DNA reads TGCGCCAGCAGCCGCCGTTTAGGGGCAGGGATGGGGGAAAAACTGTTTTTT. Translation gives CASSRRLGAGMGEKLFF.

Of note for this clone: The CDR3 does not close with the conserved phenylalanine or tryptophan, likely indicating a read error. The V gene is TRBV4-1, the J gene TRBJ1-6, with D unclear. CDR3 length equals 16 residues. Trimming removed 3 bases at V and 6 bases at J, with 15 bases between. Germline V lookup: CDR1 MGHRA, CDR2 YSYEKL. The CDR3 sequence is CASSHVLGPLNSPLHL. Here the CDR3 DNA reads TGCGCCAGCAGCCATGTCCTTGGGCCTCTTAATTCACCCCTCCACCTT.

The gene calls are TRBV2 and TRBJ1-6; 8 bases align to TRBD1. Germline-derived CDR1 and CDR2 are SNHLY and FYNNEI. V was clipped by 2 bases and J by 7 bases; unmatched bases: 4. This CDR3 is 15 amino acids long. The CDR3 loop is CASSERQGANSPLHF. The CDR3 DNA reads TGTGCCAGCAGTGAAAGGCAGGGGGCGAATTCACCCCTCCACTTT.

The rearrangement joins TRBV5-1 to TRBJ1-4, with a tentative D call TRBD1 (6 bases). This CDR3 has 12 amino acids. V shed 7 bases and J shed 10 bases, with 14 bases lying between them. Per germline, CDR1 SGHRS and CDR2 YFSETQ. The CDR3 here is CASSGEDGKLFF. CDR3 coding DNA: TGCGCCAGCTCAGGGGAAGATGGAAAACTGTTTTTT.

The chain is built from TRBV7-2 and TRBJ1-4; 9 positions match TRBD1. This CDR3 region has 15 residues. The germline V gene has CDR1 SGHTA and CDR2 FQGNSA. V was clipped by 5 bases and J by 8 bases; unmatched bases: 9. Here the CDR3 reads CASSPRTGAGEKLFF. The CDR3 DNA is TGTGCCAGCAGCCCGAGGACAGGGGCGGGGGAAAAACTGTTTTTT. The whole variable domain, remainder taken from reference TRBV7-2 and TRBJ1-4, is GAGVSQSPSNKVTEKGKDVELRCDPISGHTALYWYRQSLGQGLEFLIYFQGNSAPDKSGLPSDRFSAERTGGSVSTLTIQRTQQEDSAVYLCASSPRTGAGEKLFFGSGTQLSVL.

CDR3 sequence: CASSPFSGSGELFF. The CDR3 DNA reads TGTGCCAGCAGTCCCTTTTCAGGGTCCGGGGAGCTGTTTTTT. The chain has TRBV7-3 and TRBJ2-2, with a tentative D call TRBD1 (5 bases). This CDR3 has 14 amino acids. The germline CDR1 and CDR2 sequences are SGHTA and FQGTGA. V lost 6 bases, J lost 6 bases, and 14 bases lay in between.

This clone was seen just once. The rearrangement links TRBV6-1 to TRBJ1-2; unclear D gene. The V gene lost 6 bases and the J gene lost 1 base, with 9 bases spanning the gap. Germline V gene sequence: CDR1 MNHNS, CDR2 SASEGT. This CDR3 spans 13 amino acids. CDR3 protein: CASRLQINYGYTF. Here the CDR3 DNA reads TGTGCCAGCAGATTACAGATTAACTATGGCTACACCTTC.

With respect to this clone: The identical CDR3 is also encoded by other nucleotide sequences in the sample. The chain's CDR3 is CASSLAGANYGYTF. Written as DNA, the CDR3 is TGTGCCAGCAGCTTGGCAGGGGCCAACTATGGCTACACCTTC. The rearrangement uses TRBV5-6 and TRBJ1-2, with D maybe TRBD1 (6 bases). The ends were cut back, 0 bases at V and 2 bases at J, with 8 bases in the middle. The CDR3 length is 14 residues. Germline V gives CDR1 SGHDT, CDR2 YYEEEE.

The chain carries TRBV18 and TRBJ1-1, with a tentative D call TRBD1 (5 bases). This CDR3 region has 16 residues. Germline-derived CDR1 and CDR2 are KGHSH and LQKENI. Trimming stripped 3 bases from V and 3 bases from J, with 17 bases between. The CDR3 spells CASSPGAGVVHTEAFF. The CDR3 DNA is TGTGCCAGCTCACCTGGGGCTGGGGTAGTCCACACTGAAGCTTTCTTT.

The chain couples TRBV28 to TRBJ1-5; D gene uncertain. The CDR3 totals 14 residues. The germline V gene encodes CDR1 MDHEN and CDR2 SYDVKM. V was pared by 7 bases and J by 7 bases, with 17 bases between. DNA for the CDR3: TGTGCCAGCAAGCCCCTACTGCCGGGGCAGCCCCAGCATTTT. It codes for CASKPLLPGQPQHF. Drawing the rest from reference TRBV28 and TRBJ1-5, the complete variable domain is DVKVTQSSRYLVKRTGEKVFLECVQDMDHENMFWYRQDPGLGLRLIYFSYDVKMKEKGDIPEGYSVSREKKERFSLILESASTNQTSMYLCASKPLLPGQPQHFGDGTRLSIL.

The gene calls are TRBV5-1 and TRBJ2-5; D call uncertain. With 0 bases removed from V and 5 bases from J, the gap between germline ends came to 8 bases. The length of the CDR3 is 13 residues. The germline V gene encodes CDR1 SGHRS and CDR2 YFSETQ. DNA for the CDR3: TGCGCCAGCAGCTTGGACGGTAGCGAGACCCAGTACTTC. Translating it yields CASSLDGSETQYF.

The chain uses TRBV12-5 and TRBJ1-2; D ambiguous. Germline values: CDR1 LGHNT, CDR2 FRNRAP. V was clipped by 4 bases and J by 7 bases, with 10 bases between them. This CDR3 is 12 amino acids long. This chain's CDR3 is CASGSGLGGYTF. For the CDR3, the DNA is TGTGCTAGTGGTTCAGGACTCGGTGGCTACACCTTC.